This T cell receptor (beta chain) was documented in a study of T cell responses to AZD1222 COVID-19 vaccine. Study-wide points: Spike-specific TCR breadth and depth rose after two AZD1222 doses. Repertoire samples came only from after the peak T cell response.

Regarding this clone: Its specificity is not known.

V lost 1 base and J lost 8, with 14 bases in between. Looked up from germline, CDR1 is MGHRA and CDR2 is YSYEKL. This CDR3 region has 14 residues. Using immunoSEQ multiplex PCR, the repertoire was profiled, and TCRdb retains in-frame clones only, with some absent. The table lists some 130,000 clones, just over 85% of them singletons. The TCR sequence derives from an adult in good health. This chain joins TRBV4-1 and TRBJ1-2; D may be TRBD1 (5 bases). The material sequenced was peripheral blood, taken on day 0 of AZD1222 vaccination. This chain's CDR3 is CASSQGEGLRGYTF. As DNA, the CDR3 is TGCGCCAGCAGCCAAGGTGAGGGGTTAAGGGGCTACACCTTC.